The present TCR beta chain was sequenced within a study of T-cell reconstitution after alpha-beta-depleted transplantation in children. A remark on this clonotype: Its antigen remains unidentified.

Study observations and caveats: After transplant, high TCRbeta diversity at day 60 in some patients arose from surviving recipient T cells and thymic progenitors. Once a year had passed after transplant, T-cell counts and diversity came mostly from newly produced T cells. About two months after transplant, alpha-beta T cells reportedly came from several hundred expanded graft clones.

Preparing the TCRbeta library involved the use of unique molecular identifiers. TCRdb re-called the PCR reads with MiXCR, one entry per CDR3 protein. Of about 980,000 distinct CDR3 sequences in the sample, roughly 29% were seen once. The CDR3 extends over 14 amino acids. Germline assignment: CDR1 MNHNS and CDR2 SASEGT. Trimming took off 5 bases at V and 10 bases at J, with 18 bases between the two ends. This specimen was PBMCs, mostly from graft donor cells, taken 360 days after TCRalphabeta/CD19-depleted stem cell transplant. This TCR was sampled from a boy under two years old who had a stem cell transplant for SCID, so the T cells may come from the graft donor. The rearrangement uses TRBV6-1 and TRBJ2-1, with D maybe TRBD1 (6 bases). The CDR3 sequence is CASSIRGPPLEQFF. The CDR3 DNA follows: TGTGCCAGCAGTATCAGGGGTCCCCCCCTAGAGCAGTTCTTC.